This TCR beta chain was identified during a study of T cells after posttransplantation cyclophosphamide (dated by TCRdb to the mid-2010s). As for the study more broadly: T cell repertoire reconstitution was tracked by TRB sequencing after myeloablative bone marrow transplantation in which posttransplantation cyclophosphamide was used as GVHD prophylaxis. Antigen receptor sequencing was done on samples from roughly 35 PTCy-treated patients and from approximately 15 related bone marrow donors of those patients. TRB sequencing was performed on blood from all 35 or so PTCy patients with 1-year posttransplant specimens. TRB sequencing was also done on up to about 3 additional blood samples from 2 to 5.2 years after transplant in 3 patients, and on pretransplant blood from 4 patients. Because TRA and TRB clonality correlated tightly in roughly nine samples, the subsequent TCR analyses were limited to TRB only. Public TRB sequences were compared against a database of over 3,600 sequences linked to responses to pathogens, tumor antigens, self-antigens and alloantigens. What the research found in general, with its limitations: Across 45 patients, recipient CMV seropositivity and CMV reactivation were highly associated with TRB clonality; PTCy diversity was similar to CNI/methotrexate controls. Donor-recipient similarity was low at 1-2 months but increased during the first year, and donor CD8+ memory clones often dominated later blood repertoires. The TRB repertoires of T cells infiltrating skin or the GI tract showed only limited overlap with the TRB repertoires found in blood.

TRB sequencing was run on genomic DNA with either the immunoSEQ assay at survey resolution or the hsTCRB kit. The authors' analysis ran thus. The immunoSEQ software was used for initial read processing, and the LymphoSeq R package was used for repertoire analyses. Clonality was calculated as 1 minus normalized Shannon entropy, and the Gini coefficient was also calculated for each TRB dataset. Phenotypes of unsorted samples were inferred by mapping TRB sequences from sorted subsets of the recipient or donor onto the same recipient's unsorted samples. The source is immuneACCESS, and TCRdb retained only in-frame sequences with V and J called. Part of the clones is not carried over; for the studies checked, unresolved V genes explain less than half of this, and the remainder is unexplained. V and J calls and clone size follow that table, whereas D and trimming were derived from the DNA. This sample is represented by 38,000 or so clones, with no singletons among them. Roughly 2.5% of the sample is held by the ten biggest clonotypes.

The cysteine opens and the phenylalanine closes a CDR3 of 15 amino acids. Left in the record is the CDR3 DNA by itself, 45 bases read in frame from the first base. For CDR1 and CDR2, the germline V gene (reference sequence) lists SGHKS and YYEKEE. Germline trimming: 0 bases from V, 6 bases from J; junction bases outside gene matches: 3. This clone was observed at least ten times. The specificity of this receptor is unknown. Base qualities are missing; no much larger clone stands one base away. On the day of marrow donation, related bone marrow donors gave peripheral blood samples. Peripheral blood and bone marrow mononuclear cells were isolated by Ficoll-Hypaque density centrifugation and were cryopreserved.

This TCR was sampled from a man over 45 in good health, CMV-negative, and a related stem cell transplant donor. Recombination linked TRBV5-5 to TRBJ2-1; 10 central nucleotides agree with TRBD1. The source material was PBMCs. The CDR3 in this case is CASSLGGQGGNEQFF. The sequence in DNA is TGTGCCAGCAGCTTGGGTGGACAGGGGGGCAATGAGCAGTTCTTC.